Listed below are T cell receptor beta chains from one sample, sequenced in a study of cytomegalovirus exposure and HLA in healthy donors. Assay: immunoSEQ multiplex PCR; the TCRdb copy retains only in-frame clones and omits some. The table has under 200,000 clones, roughly 80% seen once. The sample taken for sequencing was PBMCs. The receptors come from a male donor in good health and CMV-seronegative. The CDR3 runs from the conserved cysteine through the conserved F or W. The D gene is left open where the match is weak.

j_gene	v_gene	d_gene	CDR3aa
TRBJ2-2	TRBV5-6	TRBD2	CASSLRLAGVLTGELFF
TRBJ1-2	TRBV5-6	TRBD1	CASSLAPGGNYGYTF
TRBJ1-1	TRBV10-2	NA	CASSPQGSDEAFF
TRBJ2-5	TRBV15	NA	CATSRGTEKQETQYF
TRBJ1-3	TRBV28	TRBD1	CASTEDRAGNTIYF
TRBJ1-6	TRBV7-9	NA	CASSFRGSPLHF
TRBJ2-5	TRBV6-1	NA	CASSPPRQETQYF
TRBJ1-1	TRBV20-1	NA	CSAKRIAEAFF
TRBJ1-4	TRBV29-1	TRBD1	CSVGQGTLNEKLFF
TRBJ2-1	TRBV6-6	NA	CASRPNYDRRGEQFF
TRBJ1-4	TRBV5-4	NA	CASSLLDRNEKLFF
TRBJ1-5	TRBV28	TRBD1	CASSRTGDSNQPQHF